This TCR beta chain was observed in a study of shared clonotypes between healthy human individuals. For every subset, genomic DNA was evenly distributed across several immunoSEQ plates. The data were produced by immunoSEQ multiplex PCR, yet TCRdb's version contains in-frame clones alone and is incomplete. Counted here are about 1.5 million clones, 98% occurring once; the ten biggest clones make up about 0.45%. The CDR3 runs 20 residues. Germline CDR1 KGHSH, CDR2 LQKENI. V lost 3 bases to trimming and J lost 0 bases; unmatched junction nucleotides: 18. The rearrangement joins TRBV18 to TRBJ1-1, with 8 bases lining up with TRBD1. The TCR sequence derives from a man aged 25 to 40 in good health. What was sequenced was naive CD4+ T cells sorted from blood. Subset in this sample: CD45RA+ positively selected. CDR3 DNA sequence: TGTGCCAGCTCACCGGCGGCCAGACAGACAGGGGTATTCATGAACACTGAAGCTTTCTTT. It yields the protein CASSPAARQTGVFMNTEAFF.